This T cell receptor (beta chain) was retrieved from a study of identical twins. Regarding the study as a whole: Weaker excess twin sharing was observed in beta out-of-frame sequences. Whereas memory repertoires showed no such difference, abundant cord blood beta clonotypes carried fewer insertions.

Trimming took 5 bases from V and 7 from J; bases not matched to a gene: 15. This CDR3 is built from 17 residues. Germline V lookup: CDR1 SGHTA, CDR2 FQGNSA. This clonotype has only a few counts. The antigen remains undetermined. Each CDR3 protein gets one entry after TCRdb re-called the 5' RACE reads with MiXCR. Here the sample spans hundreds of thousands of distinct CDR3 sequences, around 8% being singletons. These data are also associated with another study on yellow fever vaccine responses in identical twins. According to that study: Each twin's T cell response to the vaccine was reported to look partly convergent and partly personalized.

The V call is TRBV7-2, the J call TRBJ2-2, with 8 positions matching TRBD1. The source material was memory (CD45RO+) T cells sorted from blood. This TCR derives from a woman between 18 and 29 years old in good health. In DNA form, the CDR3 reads TGTGCCAGCAGCCTTCCACCAGGACAGGGAAATGGCGGGGAGCTGTTTTTT. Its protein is CASSLPPGQGNGGELFF.